This TCR beta chain was obtained from a study of STAT5B mutations in CD4+ large granular lymphocyte leukemia. This CDR3 has 16 residues. Germline V CDR1 and CDR2: MGHRA, YSYEKL. Trimming took 4 bases from V and 2 from J, leaving 17 bases between them. The protocol was immunoSEQ multiplex PCR, while the TCRdb copy is restricted to in-frame clones and leaves out a portion. Here the sample spans some 51,000 clones, about four fifths being singletons. Sequenced input: CD4+ T cells from blood buffy coats. The chain is built from TRBV4-1 and TRBJ1-1; D is unclear. The sequence came from a human donor in good health. CDR3 residues: CASSLDGGRLNTEAFF. CDR3 DNA sequence: TGCGCCAGCAGCCTAGATGGAGGACGGCTAAACACTGAAGCTTTCTTT.